Listed below are T cell receptor beta chains from one sample, sequenced in a study of T cells in Graves' hyperthyroidism and ophthalmopathy. Each CDR3 protein is one row after TCRdb ran MiXCR on the multiplex PCR reads. The table has about 350,000 distinct CDR3 sequences, 11% to 15% seen once. The specimen was blood. Source of these receptors: a woman under 40 with Graves' hyperthyroidism. The CDR3 runs from the conserved cysteine through the conserved F or W. The order of the fields is V gene, J gene, clone size, D gene, CDR3 DNA, CDR3 protein. The D gene is left open where the match is weak. Size is omitted from some rows. Given values are once, few, many or a class for expanded clones.

V: TRBV6-6
J: TRBJ2-3
size: few
D: -
DNA: TGTGCCAGCAGTTACTGGATAGCGGAGAACACAGATACGCAGTATTTT
CDR3: CASSYWIAENTDTQYF

V: TRBV28
J: TRBJ1-1
size: many
D: -
DNA: TGTGCCAGCATCCTGAGCGGAGGGGCCACTGAAGCTTTCTTT
CDR3: CASILSGGATEAFF

V: TRBV6-1
J: TRBJ2-7
size: many
D: -
DNA: TGTGCCAGCAGTGTTGCGATCTCCTACGAGCAGTACTTC
CDR3: CASSVAISYEQYF

V: TRBV5-1
J: TRBJ2-2
size: -
D: TRBD1
DNA: TGCGCCAGCAGCTTGGACGGGACAGGGTACTGGACCGGGGAGCTGTTTTTT
CDR3: CASSLDGTGYWTGELFF

V: TRBV4-1
J: TRBJ2-7
size: few
D: -
DNA: TGCGCCAGCAGCCAAGAAGGGTCGAAGGGGCAGTACTTC
CDR3: CASSQEGSKGQYF

V: TRBV27
J: TRBJ2-7
size: many
D: -
DNA: TGTGCCAGCAGTTTAGGGAAGGGCTACGAGCAGTACTTC
CDR3: CASSLGKGYEQYF

V: TRBV12-3/TRBV12-4
J: TRBJ1-2
size: many
D: TRBD1
DNA: TGTGCCAGCAGTCCGCGGACAGGCGGAAAAGGTGGCTACACCTTC
CDR3: CASSPRTGGKGGYTF

V: TRBV2
J: TRBJ2-3
size: many
D: -
DNA: TGTGCCACACCGGGACTGAGCACAGATACGCAGTATTTT
CDR3: CATPGLSTDTQYF

V: TRBV4-3
J: TRBJ2-7
size: -
D: -
DNA: TGCGCCAGCAGCCAAGTTAAAGGCACCTACGAGCAGTACTTC
CDR3: CASSQVKGTYEQYF

V: TRBV27
J: TRBJ2-7
size: many
D: -
DNA: TGTGCCAGCAGTTTACGGAGGGGGCACGAGCAGTACTTC
CDR3: CASSLRRGHEQYF

V: TRBV3-1
J: TRBJ2-7
size: few
D: TRBD2
DNA: TGTGCCAGCAGCCAAACTAGCGGGGGACAAGGCGAGCAGTACTTC
CDR3: CASSQTSGGQGEQYF

V: TRBV5-6
J: TRBJ1-1
size: -
D: -
DNA: TGTGCCAGCAGTGACGGGTACACTGAAGCTTTCTTT
CDR3: CASSDGYTEAFF

V: TRBV7-9
J: TRBJ1-1
size: many
D: -
DNA: TGTGCCAGCAGCTTAGTTGCAGGGTTGACTGAAGCTTTCTTT
CDR3: CASSLVAGLTEAFF

V: TRBV5-1
J: TRBJ2-1
size: -
D: -
DNA: TGCGCCAGCAGCTTGGTGGGTGACAGGTTCTATGAGCAGTTCTTC
CDR3: CASSLVGDRFYEQFF

V: TRBV3-1
J: TRBJ1-2
size: -
D: TRBD1
DNA: TGTGCCAGCAGCCAAGATACAGGGGAGACCTATGGCTACACCTTC
CDR3: CASSQDTGETYGYTF

V: TRBV28
J: TRBJ2-7
size: few
D: -
DNA: TGTGCCAGCTTACCGGGAGTGGCCTACGAGCAGTACTTC
CDR3: CASLPGVAYEQYF

V: TRBV7-2
J: TRBJ1-5
size: -
D: -
DNA: TGTGCCAGCAGCTTAGCAGAGACGCCCTGGGGCAATCAGCCCCAGCATTTT
CDR3: CASSLAETPWGNQPQHF

V: TRBV20-1
J: TRBJ1-2
size: many
D: TRBD1
DNA: TGCAGTGCTAGAGTGGAGGGGGCCAGAGGCTACACCTTC
CDR3: CSARVEGARGYTF

V: TRBV29-1
J: TRBJ2-5
size: -
D: -
DNA: TGCAGCGTTCGTGGCGTTTATGAGACCCAGTACTTC
CDR3: CSVRGVYETQYF

V: TRBV28
J: TRBJ2-7
size: many
D: -
DNA: TGTGCCAGCTCATATACCGGAGAGAGCGAGCAGTACTTC
CDR3: CASSYTGESEQYF

V: TRBV27
J: TRBJ1-5
size: few
D: -
DNA: TGTGCCAGCGAGGGGCTTAGCGGGAGAAGGCATTTT
CDR3: CASEGLSGRRHF

V: TRBV30
J: TRBJ1-6
size: -
D: -
DNA: TGTGCCTGGACCCGGGGAGGCACCTATAATTCACCCCTCCACTTT
CDR3: CAWTRGGTYNSPLHF

V: TRBV25-1
J: TRBJ2-3
size: many
D: TRBD1
DNA: TGTGCCAGCAGTGACCGGGACAGGGGCGGAGATACGCAGTATTTT
CDR3: CASSDRDRGGDTQYF

V: TRBV24-1
J: TRBJ2-1
size: few
D: -
DNA: TGTGCCACCAGTTTACGGGCCCGTGTAGAGGCTGCATATGAGCAGTTCTTC
CDR3: CATSLRARVEAAYEQFF

V: TRBV28
J: TRBJ2-7
size: many
D: -
DNA: TGTGCCATCCAGATGACAGGCAAATACGAGCAGTACTTC
CDR3: CAIQMTGKYEQYF

V: TRBV29-1
J: TRBJ1-5
size: many
D: TRBD1
DNA: TGCAGCCTCCGTGGTGACAGGGGGCCTCAGCCCCAGCATTTT
CDR3: CSLRGDRGPQPQHF

V: TRBV20-1
J: TRBJ2-5
size: -
D: -
DNA: TGCAGTGCTAGAGATATGGGGGCCGTCCAAGAGACCCAGTACTTC
CDR3: CSARDMGAVQETQYF

V: TRBV15
J: TRBJ1-1
size: -
D: -
DNA: TGTGCCACCAGCAGAGAGAAAGGAAAGATGAACACTGAAGCTTTCTTT
CDR3: CATSREKGKMNTEAFF

V: TRBV7-2
J: TRBJ2-2
size: -
D: -
DNA: TGTGCCAGCAGCCCCTTTTGGGTCTTCCAGTCGAACACCGGGGAGCTGTTTTTT
CDR3: CASSPFWVFQSNTGELFF

V: TRBV3-1
J: TRBJ2-7
size: few
D: -
DNA: TGTGCCAGCAGCCAGTTTGCGATCGGGGGAGACGAGCAGTACTTC
CDR3: CASSQFAIGGDEQYF

V: TRBV14
J: TRBJ2-2
size: -
D: TRBD2
DNA: TGTGCCAGCAGCCCCTGGACTAGCGGGAGTTTTGCCGGGGAGCTGTTTTTT
CDR3: CASSPWTSGSFAGELFF

V: TRBV28
J: TRBJ1-1
size: many
D: TRBD1
DNA: TGTGCCAGCAGTCCTCAGGGGGGGATGAACACTGAAGCTTTCTTT
CDR3: CASSPQGGMNTEAFF

V: TRBV7-6
J: TRBJ2-3
size: few
D: -
DNA: TGTGCCAGCAGCTTTACCTTCTGGGGGGATACGCAGTATTTT
CDR3: CASSFTFWGDTQYF

V: TRBV18
J: TRBJ2-7
size: few
D: -
DNA: TGTGCCAGCTCACCGCTAGACACCTACGAGCAGTACTTC
CDR3: CASSPLDTYEQYF

V: TRBV24-1
J: TRBJ2-7
size: -
D: TRBD2
DNA: TGTGCCACCAGTGATTTGTGGCTAGCGGACGGAACCTACGAGCAGTACTTC
CDR3: CATSDLWLADGTYEQYF

V: TRBV12-3/TRBV12-4
J: TRBJ2-7
size: many
D: -
DNA: TGTGCCAGCAGTCCCAGGGTCAACTACGAGCAGTACTTC
CDR3: CASSPRVNYEQYF

V: TRBV6-9
J: TRBJ2-5
size: few
D: -
DNA: TGTGCCAGCAGTTACTCGAACAGGGAGGGAGAGACCCAGTACTTC
CDR3: CASSYSNREGETQYF

V: TRBV3-1
J: TRBJ1-2
size: -
D: TRBD1
DNA: TGTGCCAGCAGCCCGACAGGGAGGAGTAGTGGCTACACCTTC
CDR3: CASSPTGRSSGYTF

V: TRBV6-2/TRBV6-3
J: TRBJ2-7
size: few
D: -
DNA: TGTGCCAGCAGCCGGGGCGGGACGGGCCTCTACGAGCAGTACTTC
CDR3: CASSRGGTGLYEQYF

V: TRBV28
J: TRBJ1-2
size: -
D: -
DNA: TGTGCCAGCAGTCCCGATGGACAGAGGCTCTATGGCTACACCTTC
CDR3: CASSPDGQRLYGYTF